One TCR beta chain is described in this entry. This clone's antigen is unknown. Base-call qualities are not available, and no considerably larger clone is one nucleotide away. CDR1 and CDR2, looked up from the germline V gene, are SNHLY and FYNNEI. Trimmed from V: 7 bases; trimmed from J: 4 bases; junction bases lacking a gene match: 5. From the cysteine through the phenylalanine, the CDR3 covers 15 amino acids. Only CDR3 DNA remains: 45 bases, in frame from the first base. The sample originates from a study of OX40 agonist ivuxolimab in advanced cancers. Some background on the complete study: Ivuxolimab was an agonistic, fully human IgG2 monoclonal antibody directed against OX40 (CD134), a costimulatory receptor. Patients were allowed to have had prior anti-PD-1, anti-PD-L1 or anti-CTLA-4 therapy, and around two fifths of the dose-escalation patients had been treated with checkpoint inhibitors. Partial responses were achieved by three dose-escalation patients, of whom one had hepatocellular carcinoma and two had cutaneous melanoma. The monotherapy dose-escalation portion (N of about 50 patients) of the phase I ivuxolimab trial is reported in the paper. In the dose-escalation cohort, approximately 82% of patients were male, and the mean age was approximately 60 years, with a range of 23 to 79. Peripheral TCRbeta sequencing was intended to test whether TCR sequence diversity was altered and clonal T-cell expansion was caused by ivuxolimab. Intravenous ivuxolimab was administered to patients every 2 weeks at six dose levels: 0.01, 0.1, 0.3, 1.5, 3 and 10 mg/kg. Among the 50 to 55 dose-escalation patients, some 20 had hepatocellular carcinoma, 15 or so melanoma, 9 renal cell carcinoma and 9 head and neck cancer. Broader findings and caveats from the paper: In the 0.1-3.0 mg/kg groups, partial responders had among the lowest normalized peripheral clonal expansion, particularly in CD8+ T cells. Low levels of normalized T-cell clonal expansion were also seen in some nonresponding patients. Which antigens the clonally expanded peripheral T cells were specific for was not determined. At doses of 0.1 to 3.0 mg/kg, clonal expansion of both CD4+ and CD8+ blood T cells was observed from baseline to week 6. After ivuxolimab, expanded clones were on average more numerous among CD8+ T cells than among CD4+ T cells.

For sequencing of the TCRbeta CDR3 region, genomic DNA was extracted from the sorted cells. The immunoSEQ Assay was used to sequence the TCRbeta CDR3 regions. TCRdb limited this immuneACCESS table to in-frame rearrangements with V and J called. A share of clones is missing; checked studies link under half to unresolved V genes, and the rest is unexplained. The sample contains 77,000 or so clones, roughly 91% of them found a single time. The top ten clones comprise more than 0.3% of the sample. Patients with a history of autoimmune disease or receiving systemic immunosuppression were excluded from the trial. Peripheral blood for TCR sequencing was drawn from every dose cohort at baseline, at cycle 4 day 1 and at cycle 7 day 1. Samples were obtained from an open-label, multicenter, first-in-human phase I dose-escalation trial of ivuxolimab. Adults with locally advanced or metastatic head and neck squamous cell, hepatocellular, melanoma or renal cell carcinoma were enrolled in the trial. Before TCR sequencing, CD4+ T cells and CD8+ T cells were sorted from peripheral blood as separate populations.

This specimen consisted of CD4+ or CD8+ T cells sorted from blood, obtained in a trial of the OX40 agonist ivuxolimab. The clonotype was recovered from an adult with an advanced solid tumor such as melanoma, head and neck, liver or kidney cancer. The sequence links TRBV2 to TRBJ2-2, and TRBD2 matches 11 of the central bases. The sequenced DNA is TGTGCCAGCAAGGGGACTAGCGGCGCCACCGGGGAGCTGTTTTTT. This encodes CASKGTSGATGELFF.